This T cell receptor (beta chain) was observed in a study of T cells in narcolepsy. This table comes from immunoSEQ multiplex PCR, and its TCRdb copy is limited to in-frame clones, with some not included. The sample yields about 25,000 clones, about four fifths seen once. About this clone itself: The antigen remains undetermined.

General study points: Autoreactive clonotypes reportedly recurred in blood of same and different patients, not controls.

The CDR3 has 13 residues. Trimming at V came to 3 bases and at J to 9 bases, leaving 2 bases not matched to a gene. CDR1 and CDR2 (germline): MNHEY, SMNVEV (reference sequence). The chain is built from TRBV27 and TRBJ1-6; 7 bases align to TRBD1. This TCR derives from a human donor with narcolepsy. Sequences were obtained from CD45RA- memory CD4+ T cells from PBMCs. The CDR3 bases are TGTGCCAGCAGTTTCGGGACAGCTTCACCCCTCCACTTT. It translates to CASSFGTASPLHF.